This TCR beta chain originates from a study of beta chain features in type 1 diabetes. Study overall: Comparable age, gender and cell yields were observed in patients relative to healthy donors. Points from the study as a whole: More deletions and fewer insertions at VDJ junctions were found in patients with type 1 diabetes.

For this clone: Its antigen remains unidentified.

The V gene's germline CDR1 is MNHNY and CDR2 SVGAGI (reference sequence). The CDR3 extends over 12 amino acids. V lost 0 bases and J lost 7, with 4 bases in between. Every participating donor gave one draw, a heparinised blood sample averaging approximately 120 mL. The investigators reverse transcribed all of the isolated RNA, so they sequenced expressed TCRB transcripts. Libraries were prepared by immunoSEQ multiplex PCR; TCRdb keeps only in-frame clonotypes and omits some of them. The sample has fewer than 500,000 clones, approximately 13% seen once. The source is a man aged 25 to 45 in good health. Input material: naive CD4+ T cells from blood. The V gene is TRBV6-6, the J gene TRBJ1-5, with D unresolved. CDR3 protein: CASSYSGQPQHF. CDR3 DNA sequence: TGTGCCAGCAGTTACTCGGGGCAGCCCCAGCATTTT.